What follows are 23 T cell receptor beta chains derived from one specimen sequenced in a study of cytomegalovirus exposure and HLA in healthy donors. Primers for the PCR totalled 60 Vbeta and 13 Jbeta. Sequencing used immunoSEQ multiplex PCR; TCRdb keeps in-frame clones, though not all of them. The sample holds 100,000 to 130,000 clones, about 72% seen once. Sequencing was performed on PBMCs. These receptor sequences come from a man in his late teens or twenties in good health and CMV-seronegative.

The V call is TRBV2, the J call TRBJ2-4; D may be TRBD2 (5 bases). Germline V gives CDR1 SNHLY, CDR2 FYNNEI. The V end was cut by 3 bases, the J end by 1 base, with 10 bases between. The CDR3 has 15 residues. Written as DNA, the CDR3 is TGTGCCAGCAGTGACCCAGCGGTGGCCAAAAACATTCAGTACTTC. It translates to CASSDPAVAKNIQYF.

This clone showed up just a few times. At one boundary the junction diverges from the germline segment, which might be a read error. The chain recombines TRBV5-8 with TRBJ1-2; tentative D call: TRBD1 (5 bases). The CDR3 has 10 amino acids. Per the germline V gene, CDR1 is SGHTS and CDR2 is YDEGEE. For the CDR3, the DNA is TGTGCCAGCAGCTTGGAGGGGTCCCCCTTC. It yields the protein CASSLEGSPF.

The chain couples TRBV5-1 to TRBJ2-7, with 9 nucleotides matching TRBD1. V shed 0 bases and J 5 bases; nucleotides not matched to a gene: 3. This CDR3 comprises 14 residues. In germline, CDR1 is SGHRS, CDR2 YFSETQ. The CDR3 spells CASSLVTGGHEQYF. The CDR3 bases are TGCGCCAGCAGCTTGGTGACAGGGGGACACGAGCAGTACTTC.

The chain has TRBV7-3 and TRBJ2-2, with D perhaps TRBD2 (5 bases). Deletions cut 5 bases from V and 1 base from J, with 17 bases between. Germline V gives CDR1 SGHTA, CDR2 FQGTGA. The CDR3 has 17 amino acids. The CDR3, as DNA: TGTGCCAGCAGCCCCAGTCCCCGGGATGGGAACACCGGGGAGCTGTTTTTT. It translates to CASSPSPRDGNTGELFF.

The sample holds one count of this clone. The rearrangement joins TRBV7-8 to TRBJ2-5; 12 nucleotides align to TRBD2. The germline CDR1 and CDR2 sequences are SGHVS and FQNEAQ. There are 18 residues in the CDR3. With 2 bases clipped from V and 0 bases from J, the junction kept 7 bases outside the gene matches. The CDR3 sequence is CASSLLGLAGSYQETQYF. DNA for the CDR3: TGTGCCAGCAGCTTATTGGGACTAGCGGGTTCTTACCAAGAGACCCAGTACTTC.

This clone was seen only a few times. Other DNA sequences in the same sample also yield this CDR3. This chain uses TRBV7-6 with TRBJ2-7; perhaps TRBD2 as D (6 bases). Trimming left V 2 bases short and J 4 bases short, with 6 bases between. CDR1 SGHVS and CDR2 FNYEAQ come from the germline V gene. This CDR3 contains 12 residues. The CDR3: CASSLSGYEQYF. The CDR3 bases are TGTGCCAGCAGCTTAAGCGGGTACGAGCAGTACTTC.

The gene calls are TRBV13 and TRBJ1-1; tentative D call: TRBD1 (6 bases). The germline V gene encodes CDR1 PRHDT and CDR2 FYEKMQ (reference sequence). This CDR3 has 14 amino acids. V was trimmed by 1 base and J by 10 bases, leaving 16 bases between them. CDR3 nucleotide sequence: TGTGCCAGCAGCTTAGATGGGGGCGCAGGACTAGCTTTCTTT. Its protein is CASSLDGGAGLAFF. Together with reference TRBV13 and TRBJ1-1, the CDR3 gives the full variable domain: AAGVIQSPRHLIKEKRETATLKCYPIPRHDTVYWYQQGPGQDPQFLISFYEKMQSDKGSIPDRFSAQQFSDYHSELNMSSLELGDSALYFCASSLDGGAGLAFFGQGTRLTVV.

CDR3 DNA sequence: TGTGCCAGCAGTTACCGGGACAGTTCCAATTCACCCCTCCACTTT. It specifies CASSYRDSSNSPLHF. The genes are TRBV6-7 and TRBJ1-6; 7 nucleotides match TRBD1. TRBV6-7 counts as an open reading frame of uncertain function. The CDR3 has 15 amino acids. V was pared by 2 bases and J by 7 bases, with 5 bases of the junction left unmatched.

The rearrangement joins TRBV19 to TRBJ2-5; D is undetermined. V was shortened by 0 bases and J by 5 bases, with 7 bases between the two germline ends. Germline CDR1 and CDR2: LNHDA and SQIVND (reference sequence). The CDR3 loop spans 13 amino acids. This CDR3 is CASSIDARETQYF. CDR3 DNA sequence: TGTGCCAGTAGTATAGATGCCAGGGAGACCCAGTACTTC. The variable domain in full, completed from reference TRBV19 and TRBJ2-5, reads DGGITQSPKYLFRKEGQNVTLSCEQNLNHDAMYWYRQDPGQGLRLIYYSQIVNDFQKGDIAEGYSVSREKKESFPLTVTSAQKNPTAFYLCASSIDARETQYFGPGTRLLVL.

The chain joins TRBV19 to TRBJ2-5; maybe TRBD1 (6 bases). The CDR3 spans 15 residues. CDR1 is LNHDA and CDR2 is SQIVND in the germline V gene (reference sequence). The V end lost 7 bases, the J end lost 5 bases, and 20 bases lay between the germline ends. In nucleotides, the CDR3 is TGTGCCAGTACCATGGGGAAGGGGGTTGTGGAGACCCAGTACTTC. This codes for CASTMGKGVVETQYF.

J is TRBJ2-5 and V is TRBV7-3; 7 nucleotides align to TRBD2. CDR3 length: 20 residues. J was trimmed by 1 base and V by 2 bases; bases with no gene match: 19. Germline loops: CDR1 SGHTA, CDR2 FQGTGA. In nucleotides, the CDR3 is TGTGCCAGCAGCTTAGGCCCCACGCCCGGGGGGTATGATGGCCAAGAGACCCAGTACTTC. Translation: CASSLGPTPGGYDGQETQYF.

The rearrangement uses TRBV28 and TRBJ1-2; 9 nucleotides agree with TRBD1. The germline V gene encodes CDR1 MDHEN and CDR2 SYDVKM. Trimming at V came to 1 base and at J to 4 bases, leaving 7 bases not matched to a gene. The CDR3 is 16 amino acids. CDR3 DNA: TGTGCCAGCAGTTTATACCAGGGACAGGGCCCCTATGGCTACACCTTC. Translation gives CASSLYQGQGPYGYTF.

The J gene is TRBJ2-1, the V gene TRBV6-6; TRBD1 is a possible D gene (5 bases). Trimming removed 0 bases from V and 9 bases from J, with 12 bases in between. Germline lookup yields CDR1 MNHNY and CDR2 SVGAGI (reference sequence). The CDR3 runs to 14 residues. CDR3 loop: CASSYSKGLGEQFF. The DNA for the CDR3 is TGTGCCAGCAGTTACTCGAAGGGGCTCGGTGAGCAGTTCTTC.

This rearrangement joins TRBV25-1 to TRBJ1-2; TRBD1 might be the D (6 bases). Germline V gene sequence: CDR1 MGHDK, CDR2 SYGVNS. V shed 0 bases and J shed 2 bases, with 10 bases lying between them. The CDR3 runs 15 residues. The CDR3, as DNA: TGTGCCAGCAGTGAATATAACAGGGTAAACTATGGCTACACCTTC. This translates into CASSEYNRVNYGYTF.

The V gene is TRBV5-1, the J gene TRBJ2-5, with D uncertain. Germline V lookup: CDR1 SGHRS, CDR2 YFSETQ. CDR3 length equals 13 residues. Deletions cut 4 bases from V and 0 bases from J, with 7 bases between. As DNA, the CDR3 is TGCGCCAGCAGCAGAAGCGACCAAGAGACCCAGTACTTC. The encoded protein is CASSRSDQETQYF.

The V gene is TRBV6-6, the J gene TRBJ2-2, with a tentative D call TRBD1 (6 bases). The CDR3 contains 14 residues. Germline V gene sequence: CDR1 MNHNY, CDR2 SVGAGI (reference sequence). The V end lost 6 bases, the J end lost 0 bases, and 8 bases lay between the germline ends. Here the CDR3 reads CASSGQPNTGELFF. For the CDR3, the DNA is TGTGCCAGCAGCGGACAGCCGAACACCGGGGAGCTGTTTTTT.

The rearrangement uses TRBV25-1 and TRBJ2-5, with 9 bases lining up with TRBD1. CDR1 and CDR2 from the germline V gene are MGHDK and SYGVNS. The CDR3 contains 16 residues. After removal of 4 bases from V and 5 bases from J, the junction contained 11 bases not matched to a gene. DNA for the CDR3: TGTGCCAGCAGTGCGGGGGACAGGGTTTTTTCGGAGACCCAGTACTTC. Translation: CASSAGDRVFSETQYF.

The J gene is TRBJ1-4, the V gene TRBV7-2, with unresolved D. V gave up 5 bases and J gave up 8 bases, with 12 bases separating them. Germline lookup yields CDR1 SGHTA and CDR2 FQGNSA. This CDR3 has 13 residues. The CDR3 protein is CASSPPGVEKLFF. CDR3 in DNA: TGTGCCAGCAGCCCCCCCGGGGTCGAAAAACTGTTTTTT.

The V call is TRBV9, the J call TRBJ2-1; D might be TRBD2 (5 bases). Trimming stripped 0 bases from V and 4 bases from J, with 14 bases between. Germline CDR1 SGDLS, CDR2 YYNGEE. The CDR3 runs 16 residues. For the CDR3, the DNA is TGTGCCAGCAGCGTAGGGGTGGGGAGCGGATACAATGAGCAGTTCTTC. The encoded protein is CASSVGVGSGYNEQFF.

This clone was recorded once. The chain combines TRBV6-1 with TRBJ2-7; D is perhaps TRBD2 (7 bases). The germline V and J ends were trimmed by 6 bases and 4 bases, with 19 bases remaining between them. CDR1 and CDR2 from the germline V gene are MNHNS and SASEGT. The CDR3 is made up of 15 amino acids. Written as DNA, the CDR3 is TGTGCCAGCAGACCCCTCGGGGGGCAGGGGTACGAGCAGTACTTC. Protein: CASRPLGGQGYEQYF.

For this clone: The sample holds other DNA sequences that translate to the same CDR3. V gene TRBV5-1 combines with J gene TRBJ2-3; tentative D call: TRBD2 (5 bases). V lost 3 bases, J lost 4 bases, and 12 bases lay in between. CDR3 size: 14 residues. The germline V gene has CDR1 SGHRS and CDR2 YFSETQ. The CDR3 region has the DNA TGCGCCAGCAGCTGGAACACGGGGTCAGATACGCAGTATTTT. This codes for CASSWNTGSDTQYF.

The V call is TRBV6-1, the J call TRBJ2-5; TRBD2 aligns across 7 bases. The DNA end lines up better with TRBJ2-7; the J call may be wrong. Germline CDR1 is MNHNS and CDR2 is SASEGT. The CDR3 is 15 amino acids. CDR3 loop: CASSEMGGSGYEQYF. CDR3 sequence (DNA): TGTGCCAGCAGTGAAATGGGAGGGTCCGGCTACGAGCAGTACTTC.

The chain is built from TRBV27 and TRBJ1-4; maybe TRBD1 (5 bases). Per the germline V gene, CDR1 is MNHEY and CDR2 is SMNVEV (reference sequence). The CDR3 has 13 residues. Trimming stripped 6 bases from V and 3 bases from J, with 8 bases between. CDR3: CASRGLANEKLFF. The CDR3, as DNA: TGTGCCAGCAGGGGGCTGGCTAATGAAAAACTGTTTTTT.